Presented here are 3 T cell receptor beta chains from one specimen sequenced in a study of cytomegalovirus exposure and HLA in healthy donors. Profiling relied on immunoSEQ multiplex PCR, and the TCRdb table lists in-frame clones only, not all of them. The sample contains 80,000 to 100,000 clones, just over 90% of which appear only once. The sequenced material came from PBMCs. The receptors were gathered from a man aged 25-45 years in good health and CMV-seronegative.

J is TRBJ1-5 and V is TRBV7-2, with a weak D call TRBD1 (5 bases). Germline CDR1 and CDR2: SGHTA and FQGNSA. Deletions cut 7 bases from V and 6 bases from J, with 19 bases between. The CDR3 loop spans 15 amino acids. The CDR3 sequence: CASTIFRGPSQPQHF. CDR3 DNA: TGTGCCAGCACCATTTTTAGGGGCCCAAGTCAGCCCCAGCATTTT.

The genes are TRBV27 and TRBJ2-7, with 8 bases aligning to TRBD1. The CDR3 consists of 15 residues. Germline V gives CDR1 MNHEY, CDR2 SMNVEV (reference sequence). Unmatched junction bases numbered 7, after V lost 5 bases and J lost 1 base. The CDR3 here is CASSPRDRSSYEQYF. The CDR3, as DNA: TGTGCCAGCAGTCCCCGGGACAGGAGTTCCTACGAGCAGTACTTC.

The J gene is TRBJ2-7, the V gene TRBV11-1; the match to TRBD2 covers 9 bases. CDR3 size: 14 residues. V lost 1 base, J lost 4 bases, and 2 bases stayed unmatched. Per germline, CDR1 SGHAT and CDR2 FQDESV (reference sequence). DNA of the CDR3: TGTGCCAGCAGCTTAGTTAGCGGGAGTTACGAGCAGTACTTC. Its protein is CASSLVSGSYEQYF. Combining the CDR3 with reference TRBV11-1 and TRBJ2-7 gives the whole variable domain EAEVAQSPRYKITEKSQAVAFWCDPISGHATLYWYRQILGQGPELLVQFQDESVVDDSQLPKDRFSAERLKGVDSTLKIQPAELGDSAMYLCASSLVSGSYEQYFGPGTRLTVT.